A single sample is the source of the 25 T cell receptor beta chains below, sequenced in a study of cytomegalovirus exposure and HLA in healthy donors (dated by TCRdb to the late 2010s). Library prep was done by the immunoSEQ multiplex PCR assay. Not all clones reach the TCRdb copy of this immuneACCESS table, which keeps in-frame sequences only. Checked studies attribute under half of the gap to unresolved V genes and leave the rest unexplained. The sample table records about 64,000 clones; 85% to 95% of these occur just once. Of the sample, 5.8% falls within the top ten clones. The sample was PBMCs. The receptor set was obtained from a woman under 30 in good health and CMV-seropositive.

The V gene is TRBV2, the J gene TRBJ2-7, with a possible D match to TRBD2 (6 bases). CDR1 and CDR2 from the germline V gene are SNHLY and FYNNEI. The CDR3 totals 10 residues. V lost 10 bases, J lost 11 bases, and 15 bases lay in between. CDR3 in DNA: TGTGCCACCATAGGAGGGATGAAGTACTTC. Translating gives CATIGGMKYF.

The chain employs TRBV27 and TRBJ2-3; TRBD1 matches 9 bases. Germline assignment: CDR1 MNHEY and CDR2 SMNVEV (reference sequence). The trim removed 4 bases at V and 3 bases at J, leaving 8 bases unmatched. This CDR3 spans 16 amino acids. CDR3 amino acids: CASSYEQGASTDTQYF. The CDR3 nucleotides are TGTGCCAGCAGTTACGAACAGGGGGCTAGTACAGATACGCAGTATTTT.

The rearrangement links TRBV5-6 to TRBJ2-7, with 7 bases aligning to TRBD1. In germline, CDR1 is SGHDT, CDR2 YYEEEE. CDR3 length: 16 residues. The J segment lost 0 bases and the V segment lost 4 bases, leaving 10 bases of the junction unmatched. The CDR3 here is CASSLRQGPLSYEQYF. The CDR3 DNA follows: TGTGCCAGCAGCCTTCGACAGGGTCCTCTCTCCTACGAGCAGTACTTC.

The V call is TRBV5-6, the J call TRBJ1-5, with D possibly matching TRBD1 (5 bases). Germline CDR1 and CDR2: SGHDT and YYEEEE. V was clipped by 1 base and J by 6 bases, with 11 bases between them. The CDR3 extends over 14 amino acids. The DNA for the CDR3 is TGTGCCAGCAGCTTGAGCCCCGACAGTCAGCCCCAGCATTTT. It yields the protein CASSLSPDSQPQHF. Drawing the rest from reference TRBV5-6 and TRBJ1-5, the complete variable domain is DAGVTQSPTHLIKTRGQQVTLRCSPKSGHDTVSWYQQALGQGPQFIFQYYEEEERQRGNFPDRFSGHQFPNYSSELNVNALLLGDSALYLCASSLSPDSQPQHFGDGTRLSIL.

The CDR3 sequence: CASSILGQGPYEQYF. The DNA for the CDR3 is TGTGCCAGTAGTATCCTCGGACAGGGCCCCTACGAGCAGTACTTC. This chain connects TRBV19 to TRBJ2-7; 8 nucleotides match TRBD1. Trimming took 3 bases from V and 2 from J; bases not matched to a gene: 6. There are 15 residues in the CDR3. Germline CDR1 reads LNHDA; CDR2 reads SQIVND (reference sequence).

This chain joins TRBV27 and TRBJ1-5, with TRBD1 matching over 11 bases. The CDR3 consists of 18 residues. J was trimmed by 7 bases and V by 5 bases; bases with no gene match: 16. Germline CDR1 reads MNHEY; CDR2 reads SMNVEV (reference sequence). The CDR3 DNA sequence: TGTGCCAGCAGTCCTCGTTCGATAGGACAGGGGGCAAACCAGCCCCAGCATTTT. Translating gives CASSPRSIGQGANQPQHF.

The chain employs TRBV7-9 and TRBJ2-7; weak D call: TRBD1 (7 bases). The CDR3 sequence is 14 residues long. V lost 2 bases and J lost 5, with 13 bases in between. From germline, CDR1 is SEHNR and CDR2 FQNEAQ (reference sequence). The CDR3 coding sequence is TGTGCCAGCAGCTTAAGTCCAGGGGGGAACGAGCAGTACTTC. The encoded protein is CASSLSPGGNEQYF. Full variable domain (outside the CDR3, taken from reference TRBV7-9 and TRBJ2-7): DTGVSQNPRHKITKRGQNVTFRCDPISEHNRLYWYRQTLGQGPEFLTYFQNEAQLEKSRLLSDRFSAERPKGSFSTLEIQRTEQGDSAMYLCASSLSPGGNEQYFGPGTRLTVT.

This chain uses TRBV6-1 with TRBJ2-5; D not resolved. The CDR3 contains 15 residues. Germline CDR1 MNHNS, CDR2 SASEGT. Trimming cost V 2 bases and J 5 bases, with 15 bases left between them. The CDR3 spells CASSETPRVEETQYF. CDR3 bases: TGTGCCAGCAGTGAAACCCCTCGGGTGGAGGAGACCCAGTACTTC.

The chain combines TRBV15 with TRBJ2-3; 11 bases fit TRBD2. The CDR3 extends over 16 amino acids. The V gene's germline CDR1 is LNHNV and CDR2 YYDKDF (reference sequence). V lost 3 bases, J lost 3 bases, and 5 bases stayed unmatched. The CDR3 is CATSRLAGGRTDTQYF. Written as DNA, the CDR3 is TGTGCCACCAGCAGGTTAGCGGGGGGGCGTACAGATACGCAGTATTTT.

This rearrangement joins TRBV2 to TRBJ2-5; 9 positions match TRBD1. Germline V gene sequence: CDR1 SNHLY, CDR2 FYNNEI. J lost 5 bases, V lost 10 bases, and 11 bases had no gene match. The CDR3 has 14 amino acids. The CDR3 here is CAIPGRQGDETQYF. CDR3 in DNA: TGTGCCATCCCCGGCCGACAGGGGGACGAGACCCAGTACTTC. Looking up the rest from reference TRBV2 and TRBJ2-5 gives the full variable domain: EPEVTQTPSHQVTQMGQEVILRCVPISNHLYFYWYRQILGQKVEFLVSFYNNEISEKSEIFDDQFSVERPDGSNFTLKIRSTKLEDSAMYFCAIPGRQGDETQYFGPGTRLLVL.

This clone occurred once. The J gene is TRBJ1-5, the V gene TRBV28, with 8 positions matching TRBD1. CDR3 length: 16 residues. Per the germline V gene, CDR1 is MDHEN and CDR2 is SYDVKM. The trim removed 3 bases at V and 1 base at J, leaving 5 bases unmatched. The CDR3 DNA is TGTGCCAGCAGTTTGTCCAGGGGGCGAAGCAATCAGCCCCAGCATTTT. Encoded protein: CASSLSRGRSNQPQHF.

CDR3 sequence reads: CASSSPGQTYNSPLHF. The DNA for the CDR3 is TGTGCCAGTAGTAGCCCGGGACAGACCTATAATTCACCCCTCCACTTT. The J gene is TRBJ1-6, the V gene TRBV19; 7 nucleotides align to TRBD1. This CDR3 is 16 amino acids long. The ends lost 4 bases at V and 2 bases at J; junction bases unmatched: 5. CDR1 LNHDA and CDR2 SQIVND come from the germline V gene (reference sequence).

This clone has just a few counts. This sequence joins TRBV28 and TRBJ2-2; D perhaps matches TRBD1 (5 bases). Germline CDR1 reads MDHEN; CDR2 reads SYDVKM. Deletions cut 8 bases from V and 5 bases from J, with 9 bases between. CDR3 length equals 12 residues. In DNA form, the CDR3 reads TGTGCCAGCGCTCAGGGAACCGGGGAGCTGTTTTTT. Its translation: CASAQGTGELFF.

The CDR3 DNA sequence: TGTGCCAGCAGTTCAGGGGCCAACTATGGCTACACCTTC. Translation: CASSSGANYGYTF. The genes are TRBV28 and TRBJ1-2; D may be TRBD1 (6 bases). Trimming took off 4 bases at V and 2 bases at J, with 8 bases between the two ends. Germline CDR1 reads MDHEN; CDR2 reads SYDVKM. The CDR3 totals 13 residues.

The gene calls are TRBV25-1 and TRBJ1-4; D is perhaps TRBD1 (6 bases). This CDR3 is built from 14 residues. The germline V gene encodes CDR1 MGHDK and CDR2 SYGVNS. The V gene lost 3 bases and the J gene lost 6 bases, with 11 bases spanning the gap. The CDR3 coding sequence is TGTGCCAGCAGTGAGCTGGACAGCTATGAAAAACTGTTTTTT. Translating gives CASSELDSYEKLFF.

The chain recombines TRBV7-9 with TRBJ2-3, with 10 nucleotides matching TRBD2. The CDR3 has 16 residues. Germline trimming cut 5 bases from V and 2 bases from J; bases unmatched to any gene: 7. From germline, CDR1 is SEHNR and CDR2 FQNEAQ (reference sequence). CDR3 loop: CASSMGTSDPTDTQYF. The DNA for the CDR3 is TGTGCCAGCAGCATGGGGACTAGCGACCCCACAGATACGCAGTATTTT.

The chain combines TRBV30 with TRBJ1-1; D not certain. V was shortened by 2 bases and J by 3 bases, with 13 bases between the two germline ends. The germline V gene has CDR1 GTSNPN and CDR2 SVGIG (reference sequence). CDR3 length: 14 residues. CDR3 residues: CAWSRTGVHTEAFF. The CDR3 DNA is TGTGCCTGGAGTAGGACCGGGGTCCACACTGAAGCTTTCTTT.

The chain combines TRBV2 with TRBJ1-4; D unresolved. Germline CDR1 reads SNHLY; CDR2 reads FYNNEI. CDR3 length equals 15 residues. V gave up 6 bases and J gave up 0 bases, with 11 bases separating them. DNA of the CDR3: TGTGCCAGCAGGGAGGTGGGAGCAACTAATGAAAAACTGTTTTTT. This codes for CASREVGATNEKLFF.

Only a few counts were recorded for this clone. The chain joins TRBV21-1 to TRBJ1-1; the table's D call of TRBD1 was not tested on the DNA. TRBV21-1 is recorded as a pseudogene. This CDR3 is 14 amino acids long. DNA for the CDR3: TGTGCCAGCAGACAGGGTAGTGTGAACACTGAAGCTTTCTTT. As protein: CASRQGSVNTEAFF.

The chain couples TRBV29-1 to TRBJ2-5, with TRBD1 identical over 8 bases. Per the germline V gene, CDR1 is SQVTM and CDR2 is ANQGSEA. The V segment lost 7 bases and the J segment 5 bases; nucleotides outside the gene matches: 9. The CDR3 is made up of 13 amino acids. CDR3 nucleotide sequence: TGCAGCGGCCGGGGACAGGCTGGGGAGACCCAGTACTTC. Encoded protein: CSGRGQAGETQYF.

This chain uses TRBV2 with TRBJ2-1, with 10 bases that match TRBD2. The junction had 4 bases not matched to a gene; V was cut back by 4 bases and J by 4 bases. The CDR3 consists of 15 residues. CDR1 and CDR2 from the germline V gene are SNHLY and FYNNEI. This CDR3 reads CASSAGTSAYNEQFF. CDR3 DNA: TGTGCCAGCAGTGCCGGGACTAGCGCATACAATGAGCAGTTCTTC.

This chain uses TRBV6-5 with TRBJ2-5; 7 positions agree with TRBD2. The CDR3 has 15 amino acids. The germline V gene has CDR1 MNHEY and CDR2 SVGAGI. V shed 2 bases, J shed 3 bases, and the junction held 6 bases outside the gene matches. The CDR3 loop is CASSYSGAQEETQYF. The CDR3, as DNA: TGTGCCAGCAGTTACAGCGGGGCGCAAGAAGAGACCCAGTACTTC.

The chain links TRBV29-1 to TRBJ1-1; possibly TRBD1 for D (5 bases). CDR1 and CDR2 (germline): SQVTM, ANQGSEA. The CDR3 length is 15 residues. The V end was cut by 6 bases, the J end by 0 bases, with 17 bases between. Here the CDR3 DNA reads TGCAGCGTATCTCCTGACAGTTGGATGAACACTGAAGCTTTCTTT. It yields the protein CSVSPDSWMNTEAFF.

The V gene is TRBV2, the J gene TRBJ2-1; 8 bases are shared with TRBD2. CDR3 length equals 15 residues. The junction had 7 bases not matched to a gene; V was cut back by 5 bases and J by 4 bases. Looked up from germline, CDR1 is SNHLY and CDR2 is FYNNEI. CDR3 in DNA: TGTGCCAGCAGTTTAACTAGCGGACCGTACAATGAGCAGTTCTTC. Amino acid sequence: CASSLTSGPYNEQFF.

In the case of this clone: This same CDR3 is encoded by further DNA sequences in the sample. This chain connects TRBV5-1 to TRBJ2-7; possible D gene TRBD2, 5 bases. Trimming took 2 bases from V and 2 from J, leaving 8 bases between them. This CDR3 region has 13 residues. The germline V gene has CDR1 SGHRS and CDR2 YFSETQ. CDR3 protein: CASSFSGAYEQYF. CDR3 DNA sequence: TGCGCCAGCAGCTTTTCCGGGGCCTACGAGCAGTACTTC. Complete variable domain (other parts from reference TRBV5-1 and TRBJ2-7): KAGVTQTPRYLIKTRGQQVTLSCSPISGHRSVSWYQQTPGQGLQFLFEYFSETQRNKGNFPGRFSGRQFSNSRSEMNVSTLELGDSALYLCASSFSGAYEQYFGPGTRLTVT.